The source of this TCR beta chain is a study of blood T cell repertoires in COVID-19 (dated by TCRdb to about 2020). For context, the study as a whole: The collaborator samples originated in the United States, Italy and Spain and spanned the acute and convalescent phases of COVID-19. The prospective study material was composed of cDNA or gDNA derived from T cells, B-cell-depleted T cells, or PBMCs. Subjects who had been exposed to COVID-19, were actively infected with it, or had recovered from it provided the deeply sampled blood TCRbeta repertoires that made up the dataset. A freely available public database, intended as a resource for researchers studying the immune response to SARS-CoV-2, is where the repertoires were released. The samples were drawn from the first 160 participants of the ongoing ImmuneRACE study and from 950 to 1,500 subjects provided by 6 global collaborators. Sample metadata almost always included a de-identified subject ID, COVID-19 status, age in years and sex. Where available, HLA class I and class II types were obtained from metadata supplied by the sample provider rather than from assay-based typing.

This clone was counted once. This receptor's antigen is unknown. Base qualities are not provided; no much larger clone lies one nucleotide away. In Seattle, one collaborating source enrolled patients while the infection was active and tracked those patients longitudinally over the course of disease. Whole blood was collected in K2EDTA tubes by collaborating institutions according to the institutions' own protocols. For TCRbeta analysis, collaborator samples were shipped as frozen whole blood, as isolated PBMCs, or as DNA extracted from either sample type. What the authors observed across the whole study: The quantity of clinical and demographic metadata differed by source and by participant and was supplied without curation.

The immunoSEQ Assay, a bias-controlled multiplex PCR, was used to amplify TCRbeta CDR3 regions from genomic DNA. The original pipeline was this. The number of nucleated cells in each sample was estimated by amplification of reference gene primers within the assay. To quantify the absolute abundance of each unique TCRbeta CDR3 rearrangement, sequence reads were collapsed and filtered. For each sample, productive Simpson clonality was calculated by taking the square root of Simpson's diversity index across productive rearrangements. The table comes from immuneACCESS by way of TCRdb, which keeps in-frame sequences with V and J called. Part of the clones is missing from these tables; in studies checked, under half for an unresolved V gene and the rest for unknown reasons. V and J calls and clone size come straight from that table; D and trimming were deduced from the DNA. The sample table holds under 250,000 clones, of which 85% were seen once. Together, the top ten hold about 5.1% of the sample.

Counted from cysteine to phenylalanine, this CDR3 has 14 amino acids. The entry retains the CDR3 DNA only, 42 bases that are in frame from base 1. The germline V gene yields SQVTM for CDR1 and ANQGSEA for CDR2. At the junction V is shortened by 5 bases and J by 0 bases, with 13 bases in between. Sequencing was done on a sample of peripheral blood. This chain is built from TRBV29-1 and TRBJ1-1; tentative D gene TRBD1, with 5 bases matching. This receptor was taken from a man aged 45-60 years with COVID-19, enrolled during active disease. In nucleotides, the sequence is TGCAGCGTTTCTAACAGGAACATGAACACTGAAGCTTTCTTT. This gives the protein CSVSNRNMNTEAFF. Outside the CDR3, residues come from the reference TRBV29-1 and TRBJ1-1 proteins, so the full variable domain is: SAVISQKPSRDICQRGTSLTIQCQVDSQVTMMFWYRQQPGQSLTLIATANQGSEATYESGFVIDKFPISRPNLTFSTLTVSNMSPEDSSIYLCSVSNRNMNTEAFFGQGTRLTVV.